This TCR beta chain was recorded in a study of blood T cell repertoires in COVID-19. Using immunoSEQ multiplex PCR, the repertoire was profiled, and TCRdb retains in-frame clones only, with some absent. Among about 120,000 clones, approximately 86% were seen once, and the ten largest hold over 10%. CDR3 length: 12 amino acids. Germline CDR1 is MNHNS and CDR2 is SASEGT. The V gene lost 2 bases and the J gene lost 7 bases, with 8 bases spanning the gap. Enrolment of Seattle patients took place during active infection, and they were followed longitudinally. The receptor comes from a woman in her 70s with COVID-19, enrolled during active disease. V usage is TRBV6-1 and J usage is TRBJ1-1, with no clear D. Sequenced: peripheral blood. In nucleotides, the CDR3 is TGTGCCAGCAGTGAAAGACAAGGTGAAGCTTTCTTT. This codes for CASSERQGEAFF.